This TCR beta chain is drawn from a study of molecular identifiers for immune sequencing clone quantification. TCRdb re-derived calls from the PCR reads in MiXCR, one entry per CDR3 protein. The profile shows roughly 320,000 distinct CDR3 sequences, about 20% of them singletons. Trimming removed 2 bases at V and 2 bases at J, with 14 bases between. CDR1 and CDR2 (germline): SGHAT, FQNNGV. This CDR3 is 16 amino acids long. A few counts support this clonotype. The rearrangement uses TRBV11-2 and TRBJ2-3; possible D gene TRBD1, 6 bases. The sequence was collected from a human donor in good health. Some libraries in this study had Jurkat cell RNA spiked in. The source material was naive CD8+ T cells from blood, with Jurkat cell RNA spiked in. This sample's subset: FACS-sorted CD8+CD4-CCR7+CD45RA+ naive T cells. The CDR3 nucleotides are TGTGCCAGCAGCTTAAGTTACAGGGCCCCCACAGATACGCAGTATTTT. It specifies CASSLSYRAPTDTQYF. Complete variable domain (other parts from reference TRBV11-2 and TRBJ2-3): EAGVAQSPRYKIIEKRQSVAFWCNPISGHATLYWYQQILGQGPKLLIQFQNNGVVDDSQLPKDRFSAERLKGVDSTLKIQPAKLEDSAVYLCASSLSYRAPTDTQYFGPGTRLTVL.